A selection of T cell receptor beta chains follows, all from one sample in a study of graft-versus-host responses after intestinal transplantation. The repertoire was sequenced with immunoSEQ multiplex PCR; TCRdb's copy has only in-frame clones and lacks some. The data show some 13,000 clones, about 33% seen once. This material consisted of alloreactive CD4+ T cells from a mixed lymphocyte reaction culture, taken before intestinal transplant. These receptors came from a human patient who received an intestinal transplant. CDR3s leave out the opening cysteine and the closing phenylalanine or tryptophan.

TRBV4-2,TRBJ2-7,ASSRTGTGFLGAYEQY
TRBV15,TRBJ1-5,ATSRGWAGNQPQH
TRBV5-1,TRBJ2-5,ASSLVLAEETQY
TRBV5-8,TRBJ1-2,ASSLRRGRNYGYT
TRBV2,TRBJ2-7,ASTVEAAASGTSYEQY
TRBV10-3,TRBJ2-1,AISELAGFYNEQF
TRBV5-1,TRBJ2-1,ASSLGRSGYNEQF
TRBV2,TRBJ1-3,ASSVIRGRDTIY
TRBV5-1,TRBJ2-1,ASSRVLMGNEQF
TRBV5-1,TRBJ2-1,ASSSGTSRSSYNEQF
TRBV5-1,TRBJ2-1,ASSSLGGPLMLEQF
TRBV6-5,TRBJ2-1,ASSYVANYNEQF
TRBV18,TRBJ1-5,ASSPGTGSNQPQH
TRBV7-8,TRBJ2-1,ASSPSGRANEQF
TRBV7-9,TRBJ1-5,ASSLPGQPQH
TRBV2,TRBJ2-2,ASKEGTGELF
TRBV10-1,TRBJ2-7,ASSEFRGSYEQY
TRBV6-6,TRBJ2-7,ASSRTNYEQY
TRBV6-1,TRBJ1-3,ASSERGPGQVLSGNTIY
TRBV10-3,TRBJ2-1,AISHLGTGVDEQF
TRBV14,TRBJ1-3,ASSQVTSGNTIY
TRBV12-2,TRBJ2-4,ASSPDPGNIQY
TRBV6-5,TRBJ2-6,ASTTEGAGANVLT
TRBV30,TRBJ1-2,AWSVLEIYT
TRBV27,TRBJ1-4,ASSSRGRLNEKLF
TRBV9,TRBJ2-3,ASSVGRTDTDTQY
TRBV5-7,TRBJ2-3,ASSFWGRTTDTQY
TRBV5-1,TRBJ2-2,ASSLAGVGNTGELF